This is a list of T cell receptor beta chains from one sample in a study of blood T cells in healthy people across ages. TCRdb redid the calling of the 5' RACE reads with MiXCR, one entry per CDR3 protein. Here the sample spans roughly 800,000 distinct CDR3 sequences, nearly 60% being singletons. The sequencing sample was made of blood. Receptor source: a man aged 30-40 years in good health. Both conserved end residues are part of each CDR3. D genes are given only for firm matches. A clone size is listed for some rows: how often the clone was seen (once, few, many), or a class if it is expanded.

v_call	clone_size	j_call	d_call	cdr3_aa	cdr3_nt
TRBV29-1	few	TRBJ1-1	.	CSVSTGTRTGEAFF	TGCAGCGTTAGTACGGGAACCAGAACGGGTGAAGCTTTCTTT
TRBV7-9	many	TRBJ2-3	.	CASSFGQLADTQYF	TGTGCCAGCAGCTTTGGACAGCTTGCAGATACGCAGTATTTT
TRBV4-1	.	TRBJ2-7	TRBD1	CASSQAAGGYEQYF	TGCGCCAGCAGCCAAGCGGCAGGGGGCTACGAGCAGTACTTC
TRBV15	.	TRBJ1-4	.	CATSRTSGPEKLFF	TGTGCCACCAGCCGTACAAGCGGTCCTGAAAAACTGTTTTTT
TRBV6-1	.	TRBJ2-7	.	CASSPTSVGQGLYEQYF	TGTGCCAGCAGTCCCACTAGCGTCGGACAGGGTTTATACGAGCAGTACTTC
TRBV6-2/TRBV6-3	.	TRBJ2-7	.	CASSYGRDDEQYF	TGTGCCAGCAGTTACGGCAGGGACGACGAGCAGTACTTC
TRBV20-1	.	TRBJ2-1	TRBD2	CSAGREPAPPSRFF	TGCAGTGCTGGGCGGGAGCCCGCTCCCCCTAGCCGGTTCTTC
TRBV5-1	.	TRBJ1-4	.	CASRTLRNEKLFF	TGCGCCAGCAGGACACTGCGTAATGAAAAACTGTTTTTT
TRBV10-3	.	TRBJ2-1	.	CAISEERNEQFF	TGTGCCATCAGTGAAGAACGGAATGAGCAGTTCTTC
TRBV7-2	few	TRBJ2-3	.	CASSYGLRTDTQYF	TGTGCCAGCAGCTATGGCCTACGCACAGATACGCAGTATTTT
TRBV7-9	few	TRBJ2-7	.	CASSPVGGPTYEQYF	TGTGCCAGCAGCCCTGTTGGAGGGCCAACCTACGAGCAGTACTTC
TRBV7-7	.	TRBJ2-3	.	CASSPTSTVFADTQYF	TGTGCTAGCAGTCCAACTTCTACCGTTTTCGCAGATACGCAGTATTTT
TRBV20-1	few	TRBJ2-7	TRBD2	CSARDPAGRSYEQYF	TGCAGTGCTAGAGATCCAGCGGGGAGGTCCTACGAGCAGTACTTC
TRBV21-1	.	TRBJ2-1	.	CASSDLTGFDEQFF	TGTGCCAGCAGCGACCTTACAGGGTTCGATGAGCAGTTCTTC
TRBV7-3	.	TRBJ2-1	TRBD2	CASSPGGRVDEQFF	TGTGCCAGCAGCCCCGGCGGGAGAGTGGATGAGCAGTTCTTC
TRBV7-8	.	TRBJ1-5	.	CASSLEWGGRPQHF	TGTGCCAGCAGCTTAGAGTGGGGGGGGCGGCCCCAGCATTTT
TRBV20-1	few	TRBJ2-7	.	CSAHIPGTYEQYF	TGCAGTGCTCATATCCCGGGGACCTACGAGCAGTACTTC
TRBV15	.	TRBJ1-2	.	CATSRDMTVYGYTF	TGTGCCACCAGCAGAGATATGACAGTCTATGGCTACACCTTC
TRBV10-3	.	TRBJ1-2	.	CAITRDGNYGYTF	TGTGCCATCACCCGGGACGGTAACTATGGCTACACCTTC
TRBV20-1	.	TRBJ2-5	.	CSAPRGSVETQYF	TGCAGTGCGCCCCGGGGTAGCGTGGAGACCCAGTACTTC
TRBV6-6	.	TRBJ1-4	TRBD1	CASRTTSRQGGEKLFF	TGTGCCAGCAGAACTACATCTCGACAGGGGGGTGAAAAACTGTTTTTT
TRBV12-5	.	TRBJ2-5	TRBD1	CASGQGQGLETQYF	TGTGCTAGTGGTCAGGGACAGGGCCTGGAGACCCAGTACTTC
TRBV29-1	.	TRBJ2-7	.	CSVVAGPSSYEQYF	TGCAGCGTTGTCGCAGGGCCTAGCTCCTACGAGCAGTACTTC
TRBV9	.	TRBJ1-3	TRBD1	CASSVTGAGNTIYF	TGTGCCAGCAGCGTGACAGGGGCTGGAAACACCATATATTTT
TRBV20-1	.	TRBJ1-4	.	CSAPTWGVATNEKLFF	TGCAGTGCCCCTACCTGGGGGGTTGCAACTAATGAAAAACTGTTTTTT
TRBV9	.	TRBJ2-5	TRBD1	CASSGSGTVQETQYF	TGTGCCAGCAGCGGATCCGGGACAGTCCAAGAGACCCAGTACTTC
TRBV30	.	TRBJ1-1	.	CACVLGTLAFF	TGTGCCTGTGTGTTGGGGACCCTTGCTTTCTTT
TRBV7-9	.	TRBJ1-2	.	CASSLDGGLYGYTF	TGTGCCAGCAGCTTAGACGGGGGGCTGTATGGCTACACCTTC
TRBV24-1	.	TRBJ2-1	.	CATSDGGHDNEQFF	TGTGCCACCAGTGATGGAGGACACGACAATGAGCAGTTCTTC
TRBV7-2	.	TRBJ2-1	.	CASSFTGGVYNEQFF	TGTGCCAGCAGCTTTACCGGCGGGGTCTACAATGAGCAGTTCTTC
TRBV15	few	TRBJ2-5	.	CATSRGPPKETQYF	TGTGCCACCAGCAGAGGACCTCCGAAAGAGACCCAGTACTTC
TRBV7-8	.	TRBJ2-1	TRBD2	CASSFETSGGGWWVEQFF	TGTGCCAGCAGCTTCGAGACTAGCGGGGGAGGTTGGTGGGTTGAGCAGTTCTTC
TRBV20-1	.	TRBJ2-3	.	CSANDRTQSSTDTQYF	TGCAGTGCTAACGACAGGACACAGTCTAGCACAGATACGCAGTATTTT
TRBV29-1	.	TRBJ2-1	TRBD2	CSVVSTSGSYEQFF	TGCAGCGTCGTTAGTACTAGCGGGAGTTATGAGCAGTTCTTC
TRBV12-3/TRBV12-4	.	TRBJ2-7	.	CASSLGRVNSYEQYF	TGTGCCAGCAGTTTAGGCAGGGTAAACTCCTACGAGCAGTACTTC
TRBV10-2	.	TRBJ1-4	.	CASRPALRDRGEKLFF	TGCGCCAGCCGTCCCGCTTTAAGGGACCGGGGAGAAAAACTGTTTTTT
TRBV30	.	TRBJ2-5	.	CAWSAGTKETQYF	TGTGCCTGGAGTGCCGGGACCAAAGAGACCCAGTACTTC
TRBV3-1	few	TRBJ2-1	.	CASSQDVGFSSYNEQFF	TGTGCCAGCAGCCAAGATGTCGGGTTCAGCTCCTACAATGAGCAGTTCTTC
TRBV12-3/TRBV12-4	many	TRBJ2-5	TRBD2	CASSSLAGGPRETQYF	TGTGCCAGCAGCAGCCTAGCGGGAGGGCCTCGGGAGACCCAGTACTTC
TRBV12-3/TRBV12-4	.	TRBJ2-7	.	CASRMTETYEQYF	TGTGCCAGCAGAATGACAGAGACCTACGAGCAGTACTTC
TRBV6-5	.	TRBJ2-1	TRBD2	CASSYGSGGPNEQFF	TGTGCCAGCAGTTATGGTAGCGGGGGACCCAATGAGCAGTTCTTC
TRBV27	.	TRBJ2-1	TRBD2	CASNPVGTSGGTGEQFF	TGTGCCAGCAATCCCGTGGGGACTAGCGGGGGGACCGGTGAGCAGTTCTTC
TRBV15	.	TRBJ2-7	.	CATSRERKIYEQYF	TGTGCCACCAGCAGAGAAAGGAAGATCTACGAGCAGTACTTC
TRBV18	.	TRBJ2-1	.	CASSPQLANNEQFF	TGTGCCAGCTCACCTCAATTAGCGAACAATGAGCAGTTCTTC
TRBV10-3	.	TRBJ2-5	.	CAISPGIKVGGETQYF	TGTGCCATCAGCCCCGGTATTAAAGTAGGAGGAGAGACCCAGTACTTC
TRBV4-3	few	TRBJ2-7	.	CASSQDRGPAYEQYF	TGCGCCAGCAGCCAAGATCGGGGGCCTGCTTACGAGCAGTACTTC